The T cell receptor (beta chain) under discussion was sequenced for a study of T cell repertoires in cytomegalovirus infection (dated by TCRdb to about 2019). Context from the whole study: Peptide stimulations targeted recently identified HLA-C-restricted CMV epitopes, whose presentation resists viral immunomodulation, together with well-studied HLA-B-restricted epitopes. Because public TCR beta signatures pointed to carriage of CMV infection together with the matching HLA type, the HLA type of each donor mattered for the analysis. What the authors observed across the whole study: In the ex vivo response, HLA-C-restricted CMV-specific TCR beta clonotypes were dominant, and in two of eight donors the single most frequent clonotype came from this HLA-C-restricted group. In both this cohort and an independent roughly 330-donor cohort, the cumulative frequency of public TCR beta family members distinguished carriers of CMV infection plus the relevant HLA type.

Explained via the paper, the treatment or condition label denotes: in vitro stimulation with specific CMV peptide epitopes to enrich CMV-specific T cells. Remarks on this clonotype: No antigen is known for it. No much larger clonotype is one base removed from it; base qualities were not supplied.

The listed sequencing device is Illumina HiSeq 1500. TCRdb trimmed the raw reads at Q25, called clones with MiXCR and kept productive beta chains. CDR3 protein duplicates are merged, each entry listing the most common genes and DNA. This sample gives around 750,000 distinct CDR3 sequences in total; less than 35% of them show up just once. 9.5% to 15% of the sample rests with the top ten. Via the germline V gene (reference sequence), CDR1 is MNHEY and CDR2 SMNVEV. A distance of 9 bases separates the germline ends of V and J, which lose 4 bases and 3 bases respectively. The CDR3 spans 13 residues, from the cysteine through the phenylalanine. Only CDR3 DNA is held: 39 bases, read in frame from base 1.

Sequencing used cultured CD8+ T cells from PBMCs, obtained from culture after CMV antigen stimulation. The chain uses TRBV27 and TRBJ2-5; D gene: possibly TRBD1, on 5 matching bases. The origin of this receptor is a human donor in good health (CMV status not recorded). Some clones in this sample may be carry-over from other donors' samples. The sequence in DNA is TGTGCCAGCAGTTGGACATTTAAAGAGACCCAGTACTTC. It is translated as CASSWTFKETQYF.